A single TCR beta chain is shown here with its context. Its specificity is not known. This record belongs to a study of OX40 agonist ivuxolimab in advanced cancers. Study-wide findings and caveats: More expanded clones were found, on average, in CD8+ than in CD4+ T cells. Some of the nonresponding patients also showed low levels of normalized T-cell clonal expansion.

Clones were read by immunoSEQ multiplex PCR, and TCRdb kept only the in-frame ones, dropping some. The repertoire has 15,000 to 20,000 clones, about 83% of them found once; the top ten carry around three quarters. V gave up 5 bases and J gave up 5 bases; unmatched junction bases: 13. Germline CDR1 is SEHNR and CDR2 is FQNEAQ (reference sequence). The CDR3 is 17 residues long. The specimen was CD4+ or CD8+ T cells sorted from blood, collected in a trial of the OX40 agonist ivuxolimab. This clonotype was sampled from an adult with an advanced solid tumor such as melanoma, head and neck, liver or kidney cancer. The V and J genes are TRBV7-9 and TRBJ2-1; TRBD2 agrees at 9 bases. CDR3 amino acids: CASSPAIRTSDHNEQFF. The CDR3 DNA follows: TGTGCCAGCAGCCCCGCCATCAGGACTAGCGACCACAATGAGCAGTTCTTC.